The clone carrying this T cell receptor (beta chain) occurred many times. The antigen is undetermined. After removal of 5 bases from V and 6 bases from J, the junction contained 7 bases not matched to a gene. The CDR3 consists of 14 residues. Germline loops: CDR1 MDHEN, CDR2 SYDVKM. Using a J-beta primer mix together with a sample-barcoded 5' primer, a second PCR was run for roughly 6 to 11 cycles. Each cDNA molecule received a tag from a template-switch adaptor that had 12 random nucleotides. One entry per CDR3 protein results from TCRdb running MiXCR on the 5' RACE reads. The sample includes roughly 680,000 distinct CDR3 sequences, about 51% of them seen just once. The entry originates in a study of blood T cells in healthy people across ages. Study conclusions and caveats: Long-lived and aged donors differed, with more naive CD4+ cells and higher diversity in the long-lived.

Researchers report isolating at least 7 million PBMCs per sample. The rearrangement joins TRBV28 to TRBJ2-1; 7 bases are a match to TRBD1. This TCR was sampled from an elderly woman in good health. Sequences were obtained from blood. CDR3 nucleotide sequence: TGTGCCAGCAGTCTCCGGACAGGCCCCAATGAGCAGTTCTTC. This codes for CASSLRTGPNEQFF.